This T cell receptor (beta chain) was obtained from a study of beta chain features in type 1 diabetes. Study-level findings and limits: Within each of all four CD4+ subsets, Type 1 diabetes patients had TCRB CDR3s that were moderately but significantly shorter. The naive, central memory and Treg TCRB repertoires looked more alike in patients than they did in healthy donors.

Trimming removed 1 base from V and 4 bases from J; junction bases left unmatched: 7. Germline CDR1 LGHNA, CDR2 YSLEER. This CDR3 comprises 17 residues. Reverse transcribing all isolated RNA meant expressed TCRB transcripts were sequenced. Clones were read by immunoSEQ multiplex PCR, and TCRdb kept only the in-frame ones, dropping some. The sample shows 400,000 or so clones, 10% to 15% of them seen only once. This clone was seen more than once but under ten times. Its antigen remains unidentified. The receptor's source is a young woman with type 1 diabetes. The chain carries TRBV4-3 and TRBJ2-1; 10 bases are a match to TRBD1. Sequencing was performed on naive CD4+ T cells from blood. CDR3 DNA: TGCGCCAGCAGCCAAGCCCTGGGACAGGGGTCATACAATGAGCAGTTCTTC. This translates into CASSQALGQGSYNEQFF.